This T cell receptor (beta chain) was sequenced during a study of Graves' ophthalmopathy and Graves' hyperthyroidism. On the study more broadly: There was a collection of peripheral blood at initial diagnosis, before any treatment.

Note on this clonotype: Its antigen is currently unknown.

CDR3 regions of TCR beta were amplified from RNA transcripts. Second-round multiplex PCR came after first-round RT-PCR with HTBI primers. Via MiXCR, TCRdb re-called the multiplex PCR reads, giving one row per CDR3 protein. Found here are about 740,000 distinct CDR3 sequences, about 44% of them singletons; the top ten hold around 40%. This CDR3 region has 14 residues. The germline CDR1 and CDR2 sequences are SQVTM and ANQGSEA. Study conclusions and caveats: With almost 90% sensitivity and roughly 76% specificity, a 13-signature model separated ophthalmopathy from stable hyperthyroidism.

This sequence was found in an adult man with Graves' ophthalmopathy. The source material was peripheral blood. The rearrangement links TRBV29-1 to TRBJ2-7; 8 bases line up with TRBD1. The CDR3 nucleotides are TGCAACATTACTCCGGGACAGGTTCCGAGGGGGCAGTACTTC. Its protein product is CNITPGQVPRGQYF.